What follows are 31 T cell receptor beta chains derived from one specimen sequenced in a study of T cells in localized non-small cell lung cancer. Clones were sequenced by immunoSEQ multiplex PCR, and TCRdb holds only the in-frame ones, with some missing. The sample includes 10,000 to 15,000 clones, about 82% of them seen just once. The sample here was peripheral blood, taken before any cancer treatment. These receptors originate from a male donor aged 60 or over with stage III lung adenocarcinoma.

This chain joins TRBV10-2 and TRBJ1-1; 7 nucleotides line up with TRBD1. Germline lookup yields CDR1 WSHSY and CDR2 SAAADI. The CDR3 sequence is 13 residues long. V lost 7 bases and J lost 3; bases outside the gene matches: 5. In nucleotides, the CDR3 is TGCGCCAGCACCTCCAGGGGGGACACTGAAGCTTTCTTT. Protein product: CASTSRGDTEAFF.

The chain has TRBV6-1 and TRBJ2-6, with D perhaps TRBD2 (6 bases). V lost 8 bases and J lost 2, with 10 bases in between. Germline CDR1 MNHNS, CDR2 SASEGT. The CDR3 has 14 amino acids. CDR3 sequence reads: CASGGRTGANVLTF. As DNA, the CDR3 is TGTGCCAGCGGAGGGAGGACTGGGGCCAACGTCCTGACTTTC.

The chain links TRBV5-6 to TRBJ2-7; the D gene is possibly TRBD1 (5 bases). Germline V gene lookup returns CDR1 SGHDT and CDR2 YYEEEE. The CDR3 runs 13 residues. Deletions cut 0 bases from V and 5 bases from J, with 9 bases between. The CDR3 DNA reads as TGTGCCAGCAGCTTGGGGCCGACAGACGAGCAGTACTTC. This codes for CASSLGPTDEQYF.

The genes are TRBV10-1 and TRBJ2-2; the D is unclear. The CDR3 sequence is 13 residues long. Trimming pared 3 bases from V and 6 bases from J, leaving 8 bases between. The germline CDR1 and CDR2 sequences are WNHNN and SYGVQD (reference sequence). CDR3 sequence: CASSEIGSGELFF. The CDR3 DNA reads TGCGCCAGCAGTGAAATAGGGTCCGGGGAGCTGTTTTTT.

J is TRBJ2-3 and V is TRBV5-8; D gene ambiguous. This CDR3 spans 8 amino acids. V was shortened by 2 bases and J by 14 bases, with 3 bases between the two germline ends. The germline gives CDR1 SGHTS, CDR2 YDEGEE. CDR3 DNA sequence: TGTGCCAGCAGCTTCACGTATTTT. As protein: CASSFTYF.

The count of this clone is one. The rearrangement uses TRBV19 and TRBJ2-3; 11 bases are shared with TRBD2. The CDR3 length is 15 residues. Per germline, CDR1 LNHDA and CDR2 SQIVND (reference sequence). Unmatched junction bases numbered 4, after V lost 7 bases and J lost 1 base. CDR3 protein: CASMPSGGRTDTQYF. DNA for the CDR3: TGTGCCAGTATGCCTAGCGGGGGGCGCACAGATACGCAGTATTTT.

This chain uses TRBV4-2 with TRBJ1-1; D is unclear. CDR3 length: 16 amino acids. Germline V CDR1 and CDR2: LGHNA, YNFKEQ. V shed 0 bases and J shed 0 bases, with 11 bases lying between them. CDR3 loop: CASSQDIGRMNTEAFF. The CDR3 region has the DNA TGTGCCAGCAGCCAAGATATTGGCCGGATGAACACTGAAGCTTTCTTT.

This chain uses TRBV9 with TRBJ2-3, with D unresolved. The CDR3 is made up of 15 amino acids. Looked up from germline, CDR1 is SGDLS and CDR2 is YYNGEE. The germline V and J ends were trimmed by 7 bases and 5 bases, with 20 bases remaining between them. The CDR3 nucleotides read TGTGCCAGCCAAGCCGGGCCCCTCTTAGTAGATACGCAGTATTTT. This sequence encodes CASQAGPLLVDTQYF. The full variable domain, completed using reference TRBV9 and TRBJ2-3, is DSGVTQTPKHLITATGQRVTLRCSPRSGDLSVYWYQQSLDQGLQFLIQYYNGEERAKGNILERFSAQQFPDLHSELNLSSLELGDSALYFCASQAGPLLVDTQYFGPGTRLTVL.

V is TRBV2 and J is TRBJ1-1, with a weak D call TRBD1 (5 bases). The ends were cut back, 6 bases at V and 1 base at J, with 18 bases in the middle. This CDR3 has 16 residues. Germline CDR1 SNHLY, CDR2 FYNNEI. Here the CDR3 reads CASRGQGAPPNTEAFF. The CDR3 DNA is TGTGCCAGCAGGGGCCAGGGTGCCCCTCCGAACACTGAAGCTTTCTTT.

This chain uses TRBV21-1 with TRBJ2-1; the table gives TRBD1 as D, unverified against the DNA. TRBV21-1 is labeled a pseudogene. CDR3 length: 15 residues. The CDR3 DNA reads TGTGCCGAAGGGGAACTGCACAGCTCCTACAATGAGCAGTTCTTC. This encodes CAEGELHSSYNEQFF.

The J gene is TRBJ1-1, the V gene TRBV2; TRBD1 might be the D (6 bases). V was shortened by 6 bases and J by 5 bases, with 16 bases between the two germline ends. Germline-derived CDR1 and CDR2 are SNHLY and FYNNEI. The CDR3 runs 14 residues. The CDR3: CASRLRQRGTEAFF. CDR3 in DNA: TGTGCCAGCAGGTTAAGACAGAGGGGGACTGAAGCTTTCTTT.

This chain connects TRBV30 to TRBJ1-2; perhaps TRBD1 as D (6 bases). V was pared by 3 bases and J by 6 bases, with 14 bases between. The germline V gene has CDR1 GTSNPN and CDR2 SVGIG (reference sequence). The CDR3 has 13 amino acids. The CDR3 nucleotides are TGTGCCTGGAGGAGTCGGGGGCTGCATGGCTACACCTTC. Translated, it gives CAWRSRGLHGYTF.

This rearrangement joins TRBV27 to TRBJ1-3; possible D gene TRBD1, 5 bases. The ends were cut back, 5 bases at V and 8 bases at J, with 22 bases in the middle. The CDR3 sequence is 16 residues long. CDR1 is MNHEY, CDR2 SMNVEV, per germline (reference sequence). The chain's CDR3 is CASSGGDHPDGYTIYF. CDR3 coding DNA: TGTGCCAGCAGTGGGGGGGACCACCCAGACGGGTACACCATATATTTT.

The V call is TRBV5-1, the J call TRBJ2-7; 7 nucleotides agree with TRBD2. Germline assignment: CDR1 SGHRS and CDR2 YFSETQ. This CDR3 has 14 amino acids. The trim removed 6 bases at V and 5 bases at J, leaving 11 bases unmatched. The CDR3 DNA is TGCGCCAGCACCCCGTCGGCGGGAGCTAACGAGCAGTACTTC. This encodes CASTPSAGANEQYF.

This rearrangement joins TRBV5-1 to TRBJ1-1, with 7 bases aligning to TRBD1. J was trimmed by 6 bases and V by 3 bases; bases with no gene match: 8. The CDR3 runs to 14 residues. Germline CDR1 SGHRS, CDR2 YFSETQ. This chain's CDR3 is CASSSGGQVAEAFF. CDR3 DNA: TGCGCCAGCAGCTCAGGGGGGCAGGTCGCTGAAGCTTTCTTT.

The CDR3 is CASSLVTGEDTEAFF. The CDR3 nucleotides are TGTGCCAGCAGCTTGGTTACAGGGGAGGACACTGAAGCTTTCTTT. The genes are TRBV5-6 and TRBJ1-1; 7 bases align to TRBD1. J gave up 3 bases and V 0 bases, and 5 bases lay outside the gene matches. Germline assignment: CDR1 SGHDT and CDR2 YYEEEE. CDR3 size: 15 residues. Full variable domain (outside the CDR3, taken from reference TRBV5-6 and TRBJ1-1): DAGVTQSPTHLIKTRGQQVTLRCSPKSGHDTVSWYQQALGQGPQFIFQYYEEEERQRGNFPDRFSGHQFPNYSSELNVNALLLGDSALYLCASSLVTGEDTEAFFGQGTRLTVV.

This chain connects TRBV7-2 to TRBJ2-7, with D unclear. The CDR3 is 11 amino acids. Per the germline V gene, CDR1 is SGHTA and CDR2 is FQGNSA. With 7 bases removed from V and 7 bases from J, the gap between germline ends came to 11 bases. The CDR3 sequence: CASTRFGEQYF. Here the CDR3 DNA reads TGTGCCAGCACCAGGTTTGGGGAGCAGTACTTC.

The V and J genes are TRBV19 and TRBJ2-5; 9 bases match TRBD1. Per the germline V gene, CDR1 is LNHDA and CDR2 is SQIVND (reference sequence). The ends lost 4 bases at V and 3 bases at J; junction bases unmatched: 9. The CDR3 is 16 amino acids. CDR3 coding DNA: TGTGCCAGTAGTAGCTGGGACAGGGACCCCGAAGAGACCCAGTACTTC. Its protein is CASSSWDRDPEETQYF. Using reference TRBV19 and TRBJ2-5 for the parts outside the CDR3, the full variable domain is DGGITQSPKYLFRKEGQNVTLSCEQNLNHDAMYWYRQDPGQGLRLIYYSQIVNDFQKGDIAEGYSVSREKKESFPLTVTSAQKNPTAFYLCASSSWDRDPEETQYFGPGTRLLVL.

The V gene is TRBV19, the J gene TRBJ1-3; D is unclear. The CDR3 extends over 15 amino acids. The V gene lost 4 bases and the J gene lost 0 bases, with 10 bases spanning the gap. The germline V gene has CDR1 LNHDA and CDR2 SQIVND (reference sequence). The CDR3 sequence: CASSTGVNSGNTIYF. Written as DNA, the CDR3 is TGTGCCAGTAGTACCGGGGTCAACTCTGGAAACACCATATATTTT.

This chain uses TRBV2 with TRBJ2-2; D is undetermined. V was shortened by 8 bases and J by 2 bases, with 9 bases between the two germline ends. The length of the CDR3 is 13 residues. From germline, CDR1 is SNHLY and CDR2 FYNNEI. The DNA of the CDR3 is TGTGCCAGCCGTCAGAGTAACACCGGGGAGCTGTTTTTT. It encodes CASRQSNTGELFF.

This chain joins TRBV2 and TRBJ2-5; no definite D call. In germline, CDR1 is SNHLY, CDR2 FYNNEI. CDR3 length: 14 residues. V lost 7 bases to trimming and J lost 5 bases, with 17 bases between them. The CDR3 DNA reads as TGTGCCAGCACTACCCTGGACCTGGGGGAGACCCAGTACTTC. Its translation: CASTTLDLGETQYF. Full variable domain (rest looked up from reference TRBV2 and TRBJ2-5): EPEVTQTPSHQVTQMGQEVILRCVPISNHLYFYWYRQILGQKVEFLVSFYNNEISEKSEIFDDQFSVERPDGSNFTLKIRSTKLEDSAMYFCASTTLDLGETQYFGPGTRLLVL.

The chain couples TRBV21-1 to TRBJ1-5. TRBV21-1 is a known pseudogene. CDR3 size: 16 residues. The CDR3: CASSPHHTCKRKPQHF. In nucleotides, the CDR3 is TGTGCCAGCAGCCCCCACCACACTTGTAAGAGAAAGCCCCAGCATTTT.

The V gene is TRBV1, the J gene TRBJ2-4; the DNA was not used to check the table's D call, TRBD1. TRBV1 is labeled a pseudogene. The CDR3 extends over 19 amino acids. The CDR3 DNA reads TGCACCAGCAGCCTCCAAAGGGGACAGGGGATAATAGCCAAAAACATTCAGTACTTC. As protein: CTSSLQRGQGIIAKNIQYF.

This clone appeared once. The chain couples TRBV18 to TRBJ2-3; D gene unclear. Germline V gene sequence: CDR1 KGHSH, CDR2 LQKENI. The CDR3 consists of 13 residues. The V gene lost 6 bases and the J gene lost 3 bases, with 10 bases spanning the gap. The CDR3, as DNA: TGTGCCAGCTCCCCCGGCCGGACAGATACGCAGTATTTT. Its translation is CASSPGRTDTQYF.

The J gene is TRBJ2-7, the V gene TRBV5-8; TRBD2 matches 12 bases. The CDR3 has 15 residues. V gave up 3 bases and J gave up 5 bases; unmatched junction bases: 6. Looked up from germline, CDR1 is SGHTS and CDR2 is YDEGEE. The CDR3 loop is CASSSGTSGLHEQYF. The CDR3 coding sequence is TGTGCCAGCAGCTCTGGGACTAGCGGGCTACACGAGCAGTACTTC. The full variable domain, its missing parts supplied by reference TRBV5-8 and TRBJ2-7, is EAGVTQSPTHLIKTRGQQATLRCSPISGHTSVYWYQQALGLGLQFLLWYDEGEERNRGNFPPRFSGRQFPNYSSELNVNALELEDSALYLCASSSGTSGLHEQYFGPGTRLTVT.

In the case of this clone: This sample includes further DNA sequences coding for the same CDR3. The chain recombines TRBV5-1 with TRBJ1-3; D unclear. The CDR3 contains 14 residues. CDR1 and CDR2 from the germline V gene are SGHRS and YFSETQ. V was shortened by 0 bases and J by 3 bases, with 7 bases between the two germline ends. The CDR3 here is CASSLAGYGNTIYF. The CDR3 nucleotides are TGCGCCAGCAGCTTGGCGGGTTATGGAAACACCATATATTTT.

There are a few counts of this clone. The DNA of the CDR3 is TGTGCCAGTAGTTTTTTGGGTTCACCCCTCCACTTT. It specifies CASSFLGSPLHF. This sequence joins TRBV19 and TRBJ1-6; D is undetermined. There are 12 residues in the CDR3. Looked up from germline, CDR1 is LNHDA and CDR2 is SQIVND (reference sequence). V lost 5 bases, J lost 9 bases, and 8 bases lay in between.

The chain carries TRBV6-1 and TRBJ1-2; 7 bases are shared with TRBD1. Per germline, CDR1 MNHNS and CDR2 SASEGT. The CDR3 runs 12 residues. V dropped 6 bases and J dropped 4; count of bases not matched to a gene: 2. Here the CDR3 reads CASRGQPYGYTF. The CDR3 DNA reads TGTGCCAGCAGGGGACAGCCCTATGGCTACACCTTC.

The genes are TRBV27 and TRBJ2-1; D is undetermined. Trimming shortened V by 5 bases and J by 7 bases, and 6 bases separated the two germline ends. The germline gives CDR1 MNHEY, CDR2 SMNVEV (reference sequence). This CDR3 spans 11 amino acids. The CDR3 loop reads CASSRNNEQFF. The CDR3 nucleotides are TGTGCCAGCAGTCGGAATAATGAGCAGTTCTTC.

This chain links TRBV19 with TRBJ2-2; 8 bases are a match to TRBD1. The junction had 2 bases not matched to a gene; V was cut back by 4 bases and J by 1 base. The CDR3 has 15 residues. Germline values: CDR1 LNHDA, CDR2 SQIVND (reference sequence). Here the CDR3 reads CASSRQGRNTGELFF. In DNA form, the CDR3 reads TGTGCCAGTAGTAGACAGGGGAGGAACACCGGGGAGCTGTTTTTT.

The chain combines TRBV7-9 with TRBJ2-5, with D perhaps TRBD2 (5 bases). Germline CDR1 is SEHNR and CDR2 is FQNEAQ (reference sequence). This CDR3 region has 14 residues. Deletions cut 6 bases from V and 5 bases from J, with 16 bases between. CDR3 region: CASSLEDFSETQYF. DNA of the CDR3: TGTGCCAGCAGTCTTGAGGACTTCTCGGAGACCCAGTACTTC. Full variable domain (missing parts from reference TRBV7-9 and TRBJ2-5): DTGVSQNPRHKITKRGQNVTFRCDPISEHNRLYWYRQTLGQGPEFLTYFQNEAQLEKSRLLSDRFSAERPKGSFSTLEIQRTEQGDSAMYLCASSLEDFSETQYFGPGTRLLVL.